The 8 T cell receptor beta chains listed next were all sequenced from one sample in a study of CD8+ T cells in alopecia areata. As to treatment: oral pan-JAK inhibitor, 5-10 mg twice daily. In each case, RNA was isolated and then reverse transcribed into cDNA as the sequencing template. The method was immunoSEQ multiplex PCR; TCRdb's version includes in-frame clones alone and lacks a portion of them. The sample yields about 100,000 clones, 50% to 60% seen once. The starting material was CD8+ T cells sorted from blood, obtained at approximately week 56, from a patient treated with tofacitinib. All receptors derive from a human donor with alopecia areata.

This clone was found a few times. The chain recombines TRBV29-1 with TRBJ2-5; D remains ambiguous. The CDR3 runs to 11 residues. The germline V gene has CDR1 SQVTM and CDR2 ANQGSEA. V lost 3 bases to trimming and J lost 5 bases, with 7 bases between them. The CDR3 DNA follows: TGCAGCGTTGAGTTGGTGGAGACCCAGTACTTC. It encodes CSVELVETQYF. The full variable domain, with the rest looked up from reference TRBV29-1 and TRBJ2-5, is SAVISQKPSRDICQRGTSLTIQCQVDSQVTMMFWYRQQPGQSLTLIATANQGSEATYESGFVIDKFPISRPNLTFSTLTVSNMSPEDSSIYLCSVELVETQYFGPGTRLLVL.

This rearrangement joins TRBV5-4 to TRBJ1-2; D not certain. With 2 bases removed from V and 4 bases from J, the gap between germline ends came to 9 bases. The CDR3 contains 13 residues. Germline lookup yields CDR1 SGHNT and CDR2 YYREEE (reference sequence). The CDR3 here is CASSLEGTYGYTF. In DNA, the CDR3 is TGTGCCAGCAGCTTAGAGGGCACCTATGGCTACACCTTC.

This clone appeared once. This chain links TRBV27 with TRBJ2-7; 7 bases match TRBD1. Germline lookup yields CDR1 MNHEY and CDR2 SMNVEV (reference sequence). The CDR3 covers 15 residues. Losses at the gene ends were 5 bases for V and 3 bases for J; bases not matched to a gene: 10. In nucleotides, the CDR3 is TGTGCCAGCAGTCTCTCGACAGGGAACCGCTACGAGCAGTACTTC. Translating gives CASSLSTGNRYEQYF.

The chain links TRBV15 to TRBJ2-3, with 7 bases matching TRBD1. The CDR3 runs 16 residues. Germline CDR1 and CDR2: LNHNV and YYDKDF (reference sequence). The V segment lost 3 bases and the J segment 1 base; nucleotides outside the gene matches: 7. Here the CDR3 DNA reads TGTGCCACCAGCAGTGGGACAGCCGATCGCACAGATACGCAGTATTTT. It is translated as CATSSGTADRTDTQYF.

This chain uses TRBV5-1 with TRBJ2-1; 7 positions agree with TRBD2. The CDR3 contains 17 residues. Germline V gene sequence: CDR1 SGHRS, CDR2 YFSETQ. The ends lost 6 bases at V and 3 bases at J; junction bases unmatched: 15. The CDR3: CASKQPLSGEGYNEQFF. CDR3 coding DNA: TGCGCCAGCAAGCAGCCTCTAAGCGGGGAGGGCTACAATGAGCAGTTCTTC.

The chain recombines TRBV27 with TRBJ2-7; 7 bases agree with TRBD1. CDR1 and CDR2 (germline): MNHEY, SMNVEV (reference sequence). V trimming: 6 bases; J trimming: 3 bases; junction bases outside the gene matches: 2. The CDR3 length is 12 residues. The CDR3 here is CASSPGGYEQYF. The CDR3 coding sequence is TGTGCCAGCAGCCCAGGGGGCTACGAGCAGTACTTC.

The chain recombines TRBV7-9 with TRBJ2-1; no clear D. CDR1 is SEHNR and CDR2 is FQNEAQ in the germline V gene (reference sequence). This CDR3 contains 14 residues. The V and J ends lost 5 bases and 3 bases respectively, with 11 bases between them. The CDR3 reads CASSLSASYNEQFF. The CDR3 DNA reads TGTGCCAGCAGCCTGTCTGCGAGCTACAATGAGCAGTTCTTC.

The chain joins TRBV5-6 to TRBJ1-5, with a weak D call TRBD1 (5 bases). Germline assignment: CDR1 SGHDT and CDR2 YYEEEE. The CDR3 has 15 residues. The germline V and J ends were trimmed by 0 bases and 2 bases, with 9 bases remaining between them. DNA for the CDR3: TGTGCCAGCAGCTTGGGGACACTGGGCAATCAGCCCCAGCATTTT. Its protein product is CASSLGTLGNQPQHF. Together with reference TRBV5-6 and TRBJ1-5, the CDR3 gives the full variable domain: DAGVTQSPTHLIKTRGQQVTLRCSPKSGHDTVSWYQQALGQGPQFIFQYYEEEERQRGNFPDRFSGHQFPNYSSELNVNALLLGDSALYLCASSLGTLGNQPQHFGDGTRLSIL.